The 14 T cell receptor beta chains listed next were all sequenced from one sample in a study of cytomegalovirus exposure and HLA in healthy donors (dated by TCRdb to about 2017). Library generation was performed with the immunoSEQ multiplex PCR assay. For the multiplex PCR, a mixture combining 60 forward primers for TCR Vbeta segments and 13 reverse primers for TCR Jbeta segments was used. The table was pulled from immuneACCESS by TCRdb, which kept in-frame rearrangements only. Such tables lose some clones; where checked, under half of the loss comes from unresolved V genes, and the rest has no known cause. The sample yields 170,000 or so clones; more than 80% were counted once. The ten most abundant clones make up about 0.7% of the sample. The sample taken for sequencing was PBMCs. These receptor sequences come from a boy aged 5-17 years in good health and CMV-seronegative.

The sample holds one count of this clone. The J gene is TRBJ2-1, the V gene TRBV5-8; TRBD1 matches 8 bases. Germline V gene lookup returns CDR1 SGHTS and CDR2 YDEGEE. Trimming removed 0 bases from V and 1 base from J; junction bases left unmatched: 0. There are 15 residues in the CDR3. The CDR3 bases are TGTGCCAGCAGCTTGGACAGGGGGTCCTACAATGAGCAGTTCTTC. Its protein is CASSLDRGSYNEQFF.

The rearrangement joins TRBV5-3 to TRBJ2-3; D might be TRBD1 (7 bases). TRBV5-3 is an ORF, with its function uncertain. V gave up 4 bases and J gave up 11 bases, with 17 bases separating them. This CDR3 has 13 amino acids. CDR3 nucleotide sequence: TGTGCCAGAAGCCCCGGAGGGGGCAGCTGGCAGTATTTT. As protein: CARSPGGGSWQYF.

CDR3 DNA: TGTGCCAGCAGCCAAGGAGGCGCGGGGGGTCCCTACGAGCAGTACTTC. This codes for CASSQGGAGGPYEQYF. The J gene is TRBJ2-7, the V gene TRBV4-2; 8 nucleotides agree with TRBD2. The V and J ends lost 1 base and 2 bases, in that order; junction bases with no gene match: 7. Germline CDR1 is LGHNA and CDR2 is YNFKEQ. This CDR3 has 16 amino acids.

The chain combines TRBV6-5 with TRBJ2-5, with 7 bases aligning to TRBD1. The assigned J gene may be wrong: the sequence end matches TRBJ2-7 better. The germline V gene encodes CDR1 MNHEY and CDR2 SVGAGI. This CDR3 comprises 16 residues. CDR3 loop: CASSSQRTGIKYEQYF. The CDR3 DNA sequence: TGTGCCAGCAGTTCCCAACGGACAGGTATTAAATACGAGCAGTACTTC.

Concerning this clone itself: Other nucleotide sequences in the sample specify the same CDR3. This chain uses TRBV5-4 with TRBJ2-7; possible D gene TRBD2, 5 bases. The CDR3 runs 12 residues. CDR1 and CDR2 (germline): SGHNT, YYREEE (reference sequence). V shed 0 bases and J shed 5 bases, with 6 bases lying between them. The CDR3 is CASSLAGDEQYF. CDR3 DNA sequence: TGTGCCAGCAGCTTGGCCGGGGACGAGCAGTACTTC.

The chain joins TRBV11-3 to TRBJ1-1; D remains unclear. In germline, CDR1 is SGHNT, CDR2 YENEEA. Between the trimmed V and J ends, which lost 6 bases and 6 bases, there was a span of 14 bases. This CDR3 is built from 13 residues. The CDR3 here is CASSVDPLAEAFF. The DNA for the CDR3 is TGTGCCAGCAGTGTTGACCCACTAGCTGAAGCTTTCTTT. Complete variable domain (other parts from reference TRBV11-3 and TRBJ1-1): EAGVVQSPRYKIIEKKQPVAFWCNPISGHNTLYWYLQNLGQGPELLIRYENEEAVDDSQLPKDRFSAERLKGVDSTLKIQPAELGDSAVYLCASSVDPLAEAFFGQGTRLTVV.

J is TRBJ1-1 and V is TRBV29-1, with D perhaps matching TRBD1 (6 bases). The CDR3 covers 13 residues. The V end lost 6 bases, the J end lost 1 base, and 12 bases lay between the germline ends. Germline lookup yields CDR1 SQVTM and CDR2 ANQGSEA. The CDR3 here is CSVRGGPNTEAFF. The CDR3, as DNA: TGCAGCGTGAGGGGGGGCCCGAACACTGAAGCTTTCTTT.

V gene TRBV12-5 combines with J gene TRBJ2-1; 9 bases agree with TRBD2. From germline, CDR1 is LGHNT and CDR2 FRNRAP. V dropped 5 bases and J dropped 6; count of bases not matched to a gene: 8. The CDR3 loop spans 15 amino acids. CDR3 sequence reads: CASGAALAGSNEQFF. CDR3 nucleotide sequence: TGTGCTAGTGGTGCGGCCCTAGCGGGGTCCAATGAGCAGTTCTTC. Together with reference TRBV12-5 and TRBJ2-1, the CDR3 gives the full variable domain: DARVTQTPRHKVTEMGQEVTMRCQPILGHNTVFWYRQTMMQGLELLAYFRNRAPLDDSGMPKDRFSAEMPDATLATLKIQPSEPRDSAVYFCASGAALAGSNEQFFGPGTRLTVL.

The chain joins TRBV5-6 to TRBJ2-7; 11 positions agree with TRBD2. The V and J ends lost 4 bases and 4 bases, in that order; junction bases with no gene match: 10. Germline-derived CDR1 and CDR2 are SGHDT and YYEEEE. The CDR3 spans 16 residues. CDR3 sequence (DNA): TGTGCCAGCAGCGGACCGGGACTAGCGGTTTTTTACGAGCAGTACTTC. This gives the protein CASSGPGLAVFYEQYF.

The rearrangement joins TRBV19 to TRBJ2-1; the match to TRBD1 covers 11 bases. Germline assignment: CDR1 LNHDA and CDR2 SQIVND (reference sequence). Germline trimming cut 5 bases from V and 8 bases from J; bases unmatched to any gene: 8. This CDR3 is built from 15 residues. CDR3 in amino acids: CASSGGQGVGHEQFF. In DNA, the CDR3 is TGTGCCAGTAGTGGGGGACAGGGGGTAGGTCATGAGCAGTTCTTC.

The sample holds one count of this clone. The rearrangement uses TRBV19 and TRBJ1-1; TRBD1 might be the D (5 bases). Germline values: CDR1 LNHDA, CDR2 SQIVND (reference sequence). This CDR3 contains 15 residues. V was clipped by 3 bases and J by 2 bases, with 13 bases between them. CDR3 sequence reads: CASSIQGVVNTEAFF. In DNA form, the CDR3 reads TGTGCCAGTAGTATCCAGGGTGTTGTTAACACTGAAGCTTTCTTT.

This clone was detected once. The chain carries TRBV13 and TRBJ2-7, with D maybe TRBD2 (5 bases). CDR3 length: 14 amino acids. With 0 bases removed from V and 5 bases from J, the gap between germline ends came to 11 bases. Germline V gene data show CDR1 as PRHDT and CDR2 as FYEKMQ (reference sequence). The CDR3 sequence is CASSLGEGSDEQYF. In nucleotides, the CDR3 is TGTGCCAGCAGCTTAGGCGAGGGATCCGACGAGCAGTACTTC.

The chain employs TRBV6-5 and TRBJ1-2; 7 bases are shared with TRBD1. Germline assignment: CDR1 MNHEY and CDR2 SVGAGI. Trimming removed 6 bases from V and 4 bases from J; junction bases left unmatched: 2. The CDR3 sequence is 12 residues long. The CDR3 DNA is TGTGCCAGCAGACAGGGGACCTATGGCTACACCTTC. This codes for CASRQGTYGYTF.

V is TRBV11-3 and J is TRBJ1-1; TRBD1 is a possible D gene (6 bases). The CDR3 runs 14 residues. Germline V CDR1 and CDR2: SGHNT, YENEEA. Between the trimmed V and J ends, which lost 5 bases and 0 bases, there was a span of 10 bases. This CDR3 is CASSPRQVNTEAFF. The CDR3 DNA reads TGTGCCAGCAGCCCTAGACAGGTGAACACTGAAGCTTTCTTT.